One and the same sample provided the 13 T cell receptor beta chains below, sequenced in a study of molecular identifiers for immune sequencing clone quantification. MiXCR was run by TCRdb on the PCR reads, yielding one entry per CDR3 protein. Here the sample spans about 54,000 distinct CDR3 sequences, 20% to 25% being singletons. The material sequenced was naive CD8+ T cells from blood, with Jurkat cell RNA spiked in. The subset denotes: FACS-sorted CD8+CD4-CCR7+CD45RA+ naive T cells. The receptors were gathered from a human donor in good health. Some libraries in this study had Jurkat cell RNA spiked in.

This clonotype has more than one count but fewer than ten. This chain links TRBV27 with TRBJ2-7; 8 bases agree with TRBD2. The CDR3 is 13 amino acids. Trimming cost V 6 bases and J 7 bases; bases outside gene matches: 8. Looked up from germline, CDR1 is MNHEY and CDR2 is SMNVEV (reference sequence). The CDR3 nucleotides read TGTGCCAGCAGGAAACTAGCGGAGGGGGAGCAGTACTTC. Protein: CASRKLAEGEQYF.

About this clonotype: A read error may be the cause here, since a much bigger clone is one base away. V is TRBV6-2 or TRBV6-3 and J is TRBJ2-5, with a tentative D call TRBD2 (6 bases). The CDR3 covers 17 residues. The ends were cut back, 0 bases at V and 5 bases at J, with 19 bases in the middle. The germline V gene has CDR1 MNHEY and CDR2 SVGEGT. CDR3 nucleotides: TGTGCCAGCAGTTACTCGATAGTCGGGGGAGGCTTCGAGACCCAGTACTTC. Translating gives CASSYSIVGGGFETQYF.

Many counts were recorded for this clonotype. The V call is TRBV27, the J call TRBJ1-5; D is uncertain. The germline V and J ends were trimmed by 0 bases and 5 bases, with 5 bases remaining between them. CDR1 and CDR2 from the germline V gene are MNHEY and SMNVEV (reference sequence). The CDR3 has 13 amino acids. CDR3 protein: CASSLSRHQPQHF. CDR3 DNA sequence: TGTGCCAGCAGTTTATCGCGCCATCAGCCCCAGCATTTT.

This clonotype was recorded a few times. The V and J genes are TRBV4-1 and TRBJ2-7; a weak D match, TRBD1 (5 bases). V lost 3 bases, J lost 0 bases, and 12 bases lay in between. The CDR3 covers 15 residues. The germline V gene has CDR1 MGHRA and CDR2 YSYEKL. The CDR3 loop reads CASSQTVSSSYEQYF. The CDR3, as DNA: TGCGCCAGCAGCCAGACAGTTTCCAGCTCCTACGAGCAGTACTTC.

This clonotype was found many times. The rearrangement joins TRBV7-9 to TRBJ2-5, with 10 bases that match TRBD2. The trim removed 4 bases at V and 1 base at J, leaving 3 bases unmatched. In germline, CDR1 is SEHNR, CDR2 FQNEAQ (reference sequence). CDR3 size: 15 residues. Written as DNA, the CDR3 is TGTGCCAGCAGCTGGAGGACTAGCGGCCAAGAGACCCAGTACTTC. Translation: CASSWRTSGQETQYF.

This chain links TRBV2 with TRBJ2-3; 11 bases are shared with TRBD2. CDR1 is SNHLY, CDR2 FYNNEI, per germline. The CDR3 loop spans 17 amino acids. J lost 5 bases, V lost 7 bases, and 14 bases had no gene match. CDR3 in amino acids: CASTELPSGGPGDTQYF. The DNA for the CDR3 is TGTGCCAGCACAGAACTTCCTAGCGGGGGGCCTGGAGATACGCAGTATTTT.

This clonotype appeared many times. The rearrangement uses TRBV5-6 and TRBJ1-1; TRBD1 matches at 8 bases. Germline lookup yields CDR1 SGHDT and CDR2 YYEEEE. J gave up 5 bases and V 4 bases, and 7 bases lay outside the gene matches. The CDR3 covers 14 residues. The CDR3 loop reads CASSPRGPWTEAFF. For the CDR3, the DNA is TGTGCCAGCAGCCCCAGGGGGCCCTGGACTGAAGCTTTCTTT.

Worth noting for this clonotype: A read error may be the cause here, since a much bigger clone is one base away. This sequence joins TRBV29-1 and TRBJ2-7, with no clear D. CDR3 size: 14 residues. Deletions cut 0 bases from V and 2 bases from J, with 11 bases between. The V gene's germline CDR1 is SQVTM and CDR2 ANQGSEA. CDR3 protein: CSVEDRNRPYEQYF. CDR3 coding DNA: TGCAGCGTTGAAGATAGGAACAGACCCTACGAGCAGTACTTC.

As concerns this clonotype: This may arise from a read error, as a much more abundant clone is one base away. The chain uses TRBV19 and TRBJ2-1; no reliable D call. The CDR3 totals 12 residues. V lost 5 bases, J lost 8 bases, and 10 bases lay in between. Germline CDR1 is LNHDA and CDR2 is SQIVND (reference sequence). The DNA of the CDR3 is TGTGCCAGTAGTTTGCCCAATTATGAGCAGTTCTTC. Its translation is CASSLPNYEQFF.

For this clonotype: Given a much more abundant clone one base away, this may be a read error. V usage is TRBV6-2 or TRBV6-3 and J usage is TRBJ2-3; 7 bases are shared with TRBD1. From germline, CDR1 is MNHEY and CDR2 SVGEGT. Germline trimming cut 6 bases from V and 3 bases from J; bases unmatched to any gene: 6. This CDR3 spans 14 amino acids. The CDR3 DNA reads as TGTGCCAGCAGCAACAGGGGTCAGACAGATACGCAGTATTTT. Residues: CASSNRGQTDTQYF.

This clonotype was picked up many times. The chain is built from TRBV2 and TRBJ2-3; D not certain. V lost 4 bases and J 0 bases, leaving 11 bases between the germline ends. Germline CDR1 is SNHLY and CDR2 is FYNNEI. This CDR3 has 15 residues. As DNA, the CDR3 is TGTGCCAGCAGTGGTCAAGCAGGAAGCACAGATACGCAGTATTTT. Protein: CASSGQAGSTDTQYF.

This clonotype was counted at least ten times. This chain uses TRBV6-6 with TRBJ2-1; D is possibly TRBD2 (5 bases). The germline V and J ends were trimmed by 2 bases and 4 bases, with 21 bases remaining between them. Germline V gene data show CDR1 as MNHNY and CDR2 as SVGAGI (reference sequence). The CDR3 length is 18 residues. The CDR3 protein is CASSYLPRLESGYNEQFF. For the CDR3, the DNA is TGTGCCAGCAGTTACCTCCCCAGACTGGAGTCGGGGTACAATGAGCAGTTCTTC.

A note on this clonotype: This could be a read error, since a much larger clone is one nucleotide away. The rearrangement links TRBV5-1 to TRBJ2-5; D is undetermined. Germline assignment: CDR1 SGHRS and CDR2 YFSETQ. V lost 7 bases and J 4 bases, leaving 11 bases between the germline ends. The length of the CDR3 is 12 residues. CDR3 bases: TGCGCCAGCCGCCCCTTAGGAGAGACCCAGTACTTC. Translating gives CASRPLGETQYF.